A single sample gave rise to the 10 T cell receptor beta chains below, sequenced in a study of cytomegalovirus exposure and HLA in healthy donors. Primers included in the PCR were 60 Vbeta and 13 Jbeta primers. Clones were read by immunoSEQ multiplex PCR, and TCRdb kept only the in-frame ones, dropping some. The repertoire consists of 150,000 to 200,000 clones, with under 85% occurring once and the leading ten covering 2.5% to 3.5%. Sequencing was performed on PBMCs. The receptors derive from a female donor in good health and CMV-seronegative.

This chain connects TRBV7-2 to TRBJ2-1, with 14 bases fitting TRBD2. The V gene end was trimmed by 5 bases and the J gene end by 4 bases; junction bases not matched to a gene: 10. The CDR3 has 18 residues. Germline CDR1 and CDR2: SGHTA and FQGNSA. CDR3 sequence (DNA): TGTGCCAGCAGCGAAATCGGGACTAGCGGGGGCGGATACAATGAGCAGTTCTTC. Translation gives CASSEIGTSGGGYNEQFF.

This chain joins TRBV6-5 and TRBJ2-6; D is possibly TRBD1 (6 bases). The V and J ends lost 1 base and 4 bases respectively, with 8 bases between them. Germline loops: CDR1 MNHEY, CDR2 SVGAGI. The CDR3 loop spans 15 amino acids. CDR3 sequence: CASSYYRVGANVLTF. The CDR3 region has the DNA TGTGCCAGCAGTTACTACAGGGTCGGGGCCAACGTCCTGACTTTC.

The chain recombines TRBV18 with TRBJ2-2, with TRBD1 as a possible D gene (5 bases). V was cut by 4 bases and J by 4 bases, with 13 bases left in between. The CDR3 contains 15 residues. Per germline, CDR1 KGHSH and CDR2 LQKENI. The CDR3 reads CASSRADSSTGELFF. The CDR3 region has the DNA TGTGCCAGCTCACGAGCTGACAGTTCCACCGGGGAGCTGTTTTTT.

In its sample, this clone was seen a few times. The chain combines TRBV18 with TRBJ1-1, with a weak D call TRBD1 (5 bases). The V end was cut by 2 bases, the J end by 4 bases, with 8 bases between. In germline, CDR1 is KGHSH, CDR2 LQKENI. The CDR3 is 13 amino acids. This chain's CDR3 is CASSPGRATEAFF. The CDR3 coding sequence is TGTGCCAGCTCACCAGGCAGGGCCACTGAAGCTTTCTTT.

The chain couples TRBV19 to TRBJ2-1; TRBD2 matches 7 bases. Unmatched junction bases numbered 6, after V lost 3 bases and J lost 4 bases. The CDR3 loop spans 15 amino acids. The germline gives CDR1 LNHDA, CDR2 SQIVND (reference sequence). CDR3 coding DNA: TGTGCCAGTAGTATTTTCCTAGCGGCTTACAATGAGCAGTTCTTC. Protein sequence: CASSIFLAAYNEQFF.

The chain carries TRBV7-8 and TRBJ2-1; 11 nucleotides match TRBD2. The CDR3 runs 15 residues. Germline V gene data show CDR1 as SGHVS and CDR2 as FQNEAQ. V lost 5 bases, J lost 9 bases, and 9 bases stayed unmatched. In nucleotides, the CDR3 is TGTGCCAGCAGCCTTAGCGGGGGGGCTGGGATTGAGCAGTTCTTC. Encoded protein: CASSLSGGAGIEQFF.

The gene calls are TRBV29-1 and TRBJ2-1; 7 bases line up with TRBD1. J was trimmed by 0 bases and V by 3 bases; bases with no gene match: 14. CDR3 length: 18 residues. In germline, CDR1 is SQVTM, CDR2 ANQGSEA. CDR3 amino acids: CSVDAGGGWMSSYNEQFF. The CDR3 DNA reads TGCAGCGTTGACGCAGGGGGTGGGTGGATGAGCTCCTACAATGAGCAGTTCTTC.

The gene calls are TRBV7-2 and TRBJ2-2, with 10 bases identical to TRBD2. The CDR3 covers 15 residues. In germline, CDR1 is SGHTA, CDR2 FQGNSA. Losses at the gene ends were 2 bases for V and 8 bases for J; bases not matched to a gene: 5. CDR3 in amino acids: CASSLKRGGRGELFF. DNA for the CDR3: TGTGCCAGCAGCTTAAAGCGGGGGGGGAGGGGGGAGCTGTTTTTT.

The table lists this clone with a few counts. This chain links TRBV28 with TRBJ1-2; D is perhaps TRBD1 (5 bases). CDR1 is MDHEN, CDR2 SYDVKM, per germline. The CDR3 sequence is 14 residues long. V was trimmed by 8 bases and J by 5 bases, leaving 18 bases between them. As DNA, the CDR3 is TGTGCCAGCGCTGTGCCTCCAGGGTGGTATGGCTACACCTTC. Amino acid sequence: CASAVPPGWYGYTF.

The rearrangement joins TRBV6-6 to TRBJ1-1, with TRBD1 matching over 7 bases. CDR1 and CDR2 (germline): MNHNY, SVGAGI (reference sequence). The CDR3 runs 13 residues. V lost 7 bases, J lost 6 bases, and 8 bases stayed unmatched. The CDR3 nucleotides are TGTGCCAGCACAGACAGGGTGGGCGCTGAAGCTTTCTTT. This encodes CASTDRVGAEAFF.